This is a list of T cell receptor beta chains from one sample in a study of T cell repertoires in cytomegalovirus infection. Via MiXCR, TCRdb re-called the reads, giving one row per CDR3 protein. The data contain about 450,000 distinct CDR3 sequences, 31% of them singletons. The sequencing input was PBMCs. These receptors were collected from a human donor in good health (CMV status not recorded). Some clones in this sample may be carry-over from other donors' samples. The CDR3 runs from the conserved cysteine through the conserved F or W. A D gene is named only where the DNA matches it firmly. Size values are once, few and many counts, or a class for expanded clones, and some rows have none.

size	length	V	D	J	DNA	CDR3
-	14	TRBV6-5	-	TRBJ1-1	TGTGCCAGCTCTGGGGGGGGGGAGTACACTGAAGCTTTCTTT	CASSGGGEYTEAFF
-	11	TRBV29-1	TRBD1	TRBJ1-1	TGCAGCGGTGACAGGGGGCCTGAAGCTTTCTTT	CSGDRGPEAFF
many	15	TRBV7-2	-	TRBJ1-2	TGTGCCAGCAGCTTATTGTCGACAGGAAACTATGGCTACACCTTC	CASSLLSTGNYGYTF
many	17	TRBV7-7	-	TRBJ2-2	TGTGCCAGCAGCCCGAATTCCGGGACGACGAACACCGGGGAGCTGTTTTTT	CASSPNSGTTNTGELFF
-	14	TRBV7-9	-	TRBJ1-6	TGTGCCAGCAGCTTGCCAGGAGCTAATTCACCCCTCCACTTT	CASSLPGANSPLHF
-	13	TRBV15	TRBD1	TRBJ2-1	TGTTCCACCAGCCGACAGGGGACCTATGAGCAGTTCTTC	CSTSRQGTYEQFF
-	16	TRBV9	-	TRBJ1-3	TGTTCCAGCAGCGTAGGACAGACCTACTCTGGAAACACCATATATTTT	CSSSVGQTYSGNTIYF
-	11	TRBV2	-	TRBJ1-2	TGTGCCAGCAGGGTTCAGTATGGCTACACCTTC	CASRVQYGYTF
-	14	TRBV5-3	-	TRBJ2-3	TGTGCCAGCCGGGCGGGCGGCTACACAGATACGCAGTATTTT	CASRAGGYTDTQYF
-	14	TRBV29-1	-	TRBJ2-2	TGCAGCGTTGTGGAGACTACCAACACCGGGGAGCTGTTTTTT	CSVVETTNTGELFF
few	16	TRBV7-2	TRBD1	TRBJ1-3	TGTGCCAGCAGCTTAGGTTCAGGGGGCCCTGAAGACACCATATATTTT	CASSLGSGGPEDTIYF
-	13	TRBV2	-	TRBJ1-5	TGTGCCAGCAGTGAAGAGTGGGATCAGCCCCAGCATTTT	CASSEEWDQPQHF
-	18	TRBV7-6	-	TRBJ2-1	TGTGCCAGCAGCTTAGCGCGAAAGGGGGTAGAGACGGACAATGAGCAGTTCTTC	CASSLARKGVETDNEQFF
few	11	TRBV28	-	TRBJ2-3	TGTGCCAGCAGTTTAGAGGGCCCCGTAGCCTTT	CASSLEGPVAF
many	16	TRBV7-2	-	TRBJ2-2	TGTGCCAGCAGCTCCACCGGGACTCGGAACACCGGGGAGCTGTTTTTT	CASSSTGTRNTGELFF
-	14	TRBV6-6	-	TRBJ2-5	TGTGCCAGCACCCTAACCCGACAGAAAGAGACCCAGTACTTC	CASTLTRQKETQYF
-	15	TRBV7-2	-	TRBJ2-2	TGTGCCAGCAGCTTAGCAGTCTTTGGGACCGGGGATCTGTTTTTT	CASSLAVFGTGDLFF
-	14	TRBV6-1	-	TRBJ1-1	TGTGCCAGCTCCTCACCCCGGGGGTACACTGAAGCTTTCTTT	CASSSPRGYTEAFF
-	15	TRBV6-5	-	TRBJ2-2	TGTGCCAGCAGTTACTCAAGGGGGGCCTTCGGGGAGCTGTTTTTT	CASSYSRGAFGELFF
many	15	TRBV7-8	-	TRBJ1-1	TGTGCCAGCAGCTCAGAAGCCAGAGTGAACACTGAAGCTTTCTTT	CASSSEARVNTEAFF
many	18	TRBV7-8	-	TRBJ2-3	TGTGCCAGCAGCCTAAGAGAACCTTACAAGAGAAGCACAGATACGCAGTATTTT	CASSLREPYKRSTDTQYF
-	14	TRBV12-5	-	TRBJ1-1	TGTGCTAGGGGTTCCGGACAGCGGGGAACTGAAGCTTTCTTT	CARGSGQRGTEAFF
-	16	TRBV28	TRBD2	TRBJ2-5	TGTGCCATCAGTTTATGGGCTAGCGGGCACCAAGAGACCCAGTCATTC	CAISLWASGHQETQSF
few	14	TRBV15	-	TRBJ1-1	TGTGCCACCAGCAGAGATCGGGTGGCCACTGAAGCTTTCTTT	CATSRDRVATEAFF
-	15	TRBV6-5	-	TRBJ1-1	TGTGCCAGCAGTTACTCGACGCAGGGATACACTGAAGCTTTCTTT	CASSYSTQGYTEAFF
-	15	TRBV6-8	TRBD2	TRBJ2-1	TGTGCCAGCAGTCCTACTAGCGGGAGTTTCAATGAGCAGTTCTTC	CASSPTSGSFNEQFF
few	13	TRBV6-5	-	TRBJ2-7	TGTGCCAGCAGTTACTCGATAGACTACGAGCAGTACTTC	CASSYSIDYEQYF
-	14	TRBV27	-	TRBJ1-5	TGTGCCAGCAGCTCACAGGGAGGAGGGCAGCCCCAGCATTTT	CASSSQGGGQPQHF
-	15	TRBV14	TRBD1	TRBJ1-4	TGTGCCAGCAGCAAAGACAGGGGGACTAATGAAAAACTGTTTTTT	CASSKDRGTNEKLFF
few	14	TRBV7-6	TRBD1	TRBJ1-2	TGTGCCAGCAGCTTAACGGGACAGGAATATGGCTACACCTTC	CASSLTGQEYGYTF
few	16	TRBV11-2	TRBD1	TRBJ2-5	TGTGCCAGCAGCTTGAGGTCGTGGGACAGGGGAGAGACCCAGTACTTC	CASSLRSWDRGETQYF
-	16	TRBV7-9	-	TRBJ2-5	TGTGCCAGCAGCCCAAGGACCTACGACAGGCGGGGAACCCAGTACTTC	CASSPRTYDRRGTQYF
few	12	TRBV20-1	-	TRBJ2-5	TGCAGTGCGAGACCAGAGAAGGAGACCCAGTACTTC	CSARPEKETQYF
few	13	TRBV19	-	TRBJ2-6	TGTGCCAGTAGTAGAGCAGGGGCCAACGTCCTGACTTTC	CASSRAGANVLTF
few	16	TRBV2	-	TRBJ1-5	TGTGCCAGCAGTGATAAAAGAGTCTATAGCAATCAGCCCCAGCATTTT	CASSDKRVYSNQPQHF
many	15	TRBV7-8	-	TRBJ1-2	TGTGCCAGCAGCTCCTTCGGGACAAGCAGCTATGGCTACACCTTC	CASSSFGTSSYGYTF
-	15	TRBV28	-	TRBJ2-2	TGTGCCAGCAGTTTATTAACCCCGAACACCGGGGAGCTGTTTTTT	CASSLLTPNTGELFF
-	15	TRBV5-8	-	TRBJ2-1	TGTGCCAGCAGCTTGGATAGTCCAACATACAATGAGCAGTTCTTC	CASSLDSPTYNEQFF
-	12	TRBV29-1	-	TRBJ2-1	TGCAGCGTTGATCCAGGATACAATGAGCAGTTCTTC	CSVDPGYNEQFF
few	14	TRBV12-3/TRBV12-4	TRBD1	TRBJ1-1	TGTGCCAGCAGGAGGACAGGGGGAATCACTGAAGCTTTCTTT	CASRRTGGITEAFF
few	16	TRBV12-3/TRBV12-4	TRBD1	TRBJ2-1	TGTGCCAGCAGCCTGATCCCGGGACAGGGTAACAATGAGCAGTTCTTC	CASSLIPGQGNNEQFF
-	16	TRBV12-3/TRBV12-4	-	TRBJ2-3	TGTGCCAGCAGTTTAGTCGGGGCCCTAAGCACAGATACGCAGTATTTT	CASSLVGALSTDTQYF
few	13	TRBV5-1	-	TRBJ2-7	TGCGCCAGCAGCTTGGAAGTTCGCCACGAGCAGTACTTC	CASSLEVRHEQYF
few	14	TRBV19	-	TRBJ2-2	TGTGCCAGTAGTATAGGTATAGGCACCGGGGAGCTGTTTTTT	CASSIGIGTGELFF
few	14	TRBV19	-	TRBJ1-6	TGTGCCAGTAGTGTACAGGGAGATAATTCACCCCTCCACTTT	CASSVQGDNSPLHF
-	14	TRBV4-3	-	TRBJ2-2	TGCGCCAGCAGCCAAGATTTGCCCACCGGGGAGCTGTTTTTT	CASSQDLPTGELFF
many	15	TRBV7-2	-	TRBJ1-1	TGTGCCAGCAGCTTAGAACAGGGCTTGAACACTGAAGCTTTCTTT	CASSLEQGLNTEAFF
-	15	TRBV4-1	-	TRBJ2-2	TGCGCCAGCAGCCAATACGGACCGAACACCGGGGAGCTGTTTTTT	CASSQYGPNTGELFF
-	15	TRBV27	-	TRBJ2-7	TGTGCCAGCAGTTTACCGGGACGGAGCTCCTACGAGCAGTACTTC	CASSLPGRSSYEQYF